Included here is one T cell receptor beta chain sequence, with context. As yet, its antigen is unknown. The sample originates from a study of T cells in Graves' hyperthyroidism and ophthalmopathy. Across the whole study: Prior to any treatment, at the point of initial diagnosis, peripheral blood was collected.

TCR beta CDR3 regions were amplified from RNA transcripts. Using the HTBI primer set, a first-round RT-PCR was run on the TCR CDR3. TCRdb reanalysed the multiplex PCR reads using MiXCR and keeps one entry per CDR3 protein. The sample contains hundreds of thousands of distinct CDR3 sequences, around 15% of which appear only once. Findings of the study overall: The model identified upcoming ophthalmopathy a median approximately 6.5 months ahead of onset.

V dropped 8 bases and J dropped 7 bases, with 17 bases sitting between them. The CDR3 loop spans 13 amino acids. The germline V gene has CDR1 LNHDA and CDR2 SQIVND (reference sequence). The TCR was taken from a woman aged 18-30 years with Graves' hyperthyroidism. The specimen was blood. The V call is TRBV19, the J call TRBJ2-5, with D possibly called TRBD1 or TRBD2 (6 bases each). In DNA, the CDR3 is TGTGCCAGTGGAGGAGGGGGAAGGTCGACCCAGTACTTC. This encodes CASGGGGRSTQYF.